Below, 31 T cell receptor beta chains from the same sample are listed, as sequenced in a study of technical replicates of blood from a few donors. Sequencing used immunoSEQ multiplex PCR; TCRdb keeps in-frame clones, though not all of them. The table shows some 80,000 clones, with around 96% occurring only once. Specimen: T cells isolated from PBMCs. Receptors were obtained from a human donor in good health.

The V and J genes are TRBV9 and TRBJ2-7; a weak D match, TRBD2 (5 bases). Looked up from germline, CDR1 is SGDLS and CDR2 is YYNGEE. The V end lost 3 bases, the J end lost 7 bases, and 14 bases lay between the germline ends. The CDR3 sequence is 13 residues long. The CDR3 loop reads CASSDYSSGEQYF. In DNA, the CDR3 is TGTGCCAGCAGCGACTATAGCTCGGGGGAGCAGTACTTC.

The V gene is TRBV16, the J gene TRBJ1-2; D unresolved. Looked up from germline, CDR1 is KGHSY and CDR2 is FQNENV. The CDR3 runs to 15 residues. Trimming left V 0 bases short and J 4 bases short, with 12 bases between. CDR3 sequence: CASSQSNGEIYGYTF. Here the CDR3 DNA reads TGTGCCAGCAGCCAATCTAACGGAGAGATCTATGGCTACACCTTC.

Here the CDR3 DNA reads TGTGCCAGTAGTCTACAGGGTGGGAACACTGAAGCTTTCTTT. Translated: CASSLQGGNTEAFF. The chain uses TRBV19 and TRBJ1-1; weak D call: TRBD1 (6 bases). Trimming shortened V by 5 bases and J by 1 base, and 11 bases separated the two germline ends. CDR3 length equals 14 residues. CDR1 is LNHDA and CDR2 is SQIVND in the germline V gene (reference sequence).

CDR3 sequence (DNA): TGCGCCAGCAGCTTTCCAGACAGCGAAAAGGATGAGCAGTTCTTC. It translates to CASSFPDSEKDEQFF. V and J are TRBV5-1 and TRBJ2-1; D possibly corresponds to TRBD1 (5 bases). CDR1 and CDR2 (germline): SGHRS, YFSETQ. The length of the CDR3 is 15 residues. Deletions cut 2 bases from V and 8 bases from J, with 17 bases between.

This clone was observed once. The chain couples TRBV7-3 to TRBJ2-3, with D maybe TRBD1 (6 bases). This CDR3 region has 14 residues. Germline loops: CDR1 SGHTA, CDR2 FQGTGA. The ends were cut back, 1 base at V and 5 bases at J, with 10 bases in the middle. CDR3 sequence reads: CASSLRGQIDTQYF. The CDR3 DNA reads TGTGCCAGCAGCTTAAGGGGGCAAATAGATACGCAGTATTTT. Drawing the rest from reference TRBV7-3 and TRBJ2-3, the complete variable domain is GAGVSQTPSNKVTEKGKYVELRCDPISGHTALYWYRQSLGQGPEFLIYFQGTGAADDSGLPNDRFFAVRPEGSVSTLKIQRTERGDSAVYLCASSLRGQIDTQYFGPGTRLTVL.

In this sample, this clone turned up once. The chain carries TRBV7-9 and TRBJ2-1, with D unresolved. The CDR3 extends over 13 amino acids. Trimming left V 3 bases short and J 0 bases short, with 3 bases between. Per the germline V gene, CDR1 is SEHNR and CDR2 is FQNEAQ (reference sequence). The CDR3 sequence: CASSFRSYNEQFF. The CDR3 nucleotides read TGTGCCAGCAGCTTCCGCTCCTACAATGAGCAGTTCTTC. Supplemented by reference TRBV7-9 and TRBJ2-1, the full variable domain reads DTGVSQNPRHKITKRGQNVTFRCDPISEHNRLYWYRQTLGQGPEFLTYFQNEAQLEKSRLLSDRFSAERPKGSFSTLEIQRTEQGDSAMYLCASSFRSYNEQFFGPGTRLTVL.

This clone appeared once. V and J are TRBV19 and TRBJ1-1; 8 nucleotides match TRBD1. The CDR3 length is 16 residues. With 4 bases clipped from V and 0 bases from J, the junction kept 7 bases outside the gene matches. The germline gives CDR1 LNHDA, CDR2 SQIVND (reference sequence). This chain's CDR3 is CASSTGQGGMNTEAFF. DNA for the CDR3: TGTGCCAGTAGTACAGGACAGGGAGGCATGAACACTGAAGCTTTCTTT.

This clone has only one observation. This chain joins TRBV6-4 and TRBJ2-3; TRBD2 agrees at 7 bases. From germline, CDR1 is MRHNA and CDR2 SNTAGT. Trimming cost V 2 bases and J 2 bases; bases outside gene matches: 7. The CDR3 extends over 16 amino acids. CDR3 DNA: TGTGCCAGCAGTGACGTTACAAGCGGGACCACAGATACGCAGTATTTT. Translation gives CASSDVTSGTTDTQYF.

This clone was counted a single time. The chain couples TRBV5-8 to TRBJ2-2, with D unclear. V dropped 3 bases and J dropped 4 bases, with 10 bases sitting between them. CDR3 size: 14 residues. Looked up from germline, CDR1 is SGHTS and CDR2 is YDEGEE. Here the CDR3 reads CASSWLVSTGELFF. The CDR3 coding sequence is TGTGCCAGCAGCTGGCTAGTTTCCACCGGGGAGCTGTTTTTT.

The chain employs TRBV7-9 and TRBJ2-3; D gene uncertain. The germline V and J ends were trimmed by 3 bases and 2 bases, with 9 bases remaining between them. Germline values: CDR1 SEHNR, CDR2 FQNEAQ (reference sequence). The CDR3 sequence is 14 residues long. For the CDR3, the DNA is TGTGCCAGCAGCTTGGTAGAAATCACAGATACGCAGTATTTT. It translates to CASSLVEITDTQYF.

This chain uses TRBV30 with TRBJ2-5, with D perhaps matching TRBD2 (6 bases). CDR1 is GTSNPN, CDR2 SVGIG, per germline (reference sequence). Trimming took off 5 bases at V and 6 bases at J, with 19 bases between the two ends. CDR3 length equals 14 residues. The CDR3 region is CAWSSGGKMKTQYF. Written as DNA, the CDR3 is TGTGCCTGGTCTTCCGGAGGGAAAATGAAGACCCAGTACTTC. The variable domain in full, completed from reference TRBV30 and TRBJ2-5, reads SQTIHQWPATLVQPVGSPLSLECTVEGTSNPNLYWYRQAAGRGLQLLFYSVGIGQISSEVPQNLSASRPQDRQFILSSKKLLLSDSGFYLCAWSSGGKMKTQYFGPGTRLLVL.

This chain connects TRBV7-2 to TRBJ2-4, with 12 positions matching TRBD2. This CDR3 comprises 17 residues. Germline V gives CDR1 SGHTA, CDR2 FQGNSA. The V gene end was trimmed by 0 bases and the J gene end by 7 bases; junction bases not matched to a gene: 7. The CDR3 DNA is TGTGCCAGCAGCTTAGCACGACTAGCGGGAGTCGATAACATTCAGTACTTC. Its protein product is CASSLARLAGVDNIQYF.

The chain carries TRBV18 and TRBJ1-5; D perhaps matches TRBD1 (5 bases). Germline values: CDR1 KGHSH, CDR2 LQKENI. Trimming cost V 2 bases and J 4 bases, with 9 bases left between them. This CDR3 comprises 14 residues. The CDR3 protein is CASSPEPGNQPQHF. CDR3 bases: TGTGCCAGCTCACCAGAACCAGGGAATCAGCCCCAGCATTTT.

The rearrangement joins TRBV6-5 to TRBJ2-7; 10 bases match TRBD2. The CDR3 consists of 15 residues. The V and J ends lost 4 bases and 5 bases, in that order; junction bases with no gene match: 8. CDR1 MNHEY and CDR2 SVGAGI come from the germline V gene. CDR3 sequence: CASSLIAGGAHEQYF. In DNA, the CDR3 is TGTGCCAGCAGTTTGATAGCGGGGGGAGCCCACGAGCAGTACTTC.

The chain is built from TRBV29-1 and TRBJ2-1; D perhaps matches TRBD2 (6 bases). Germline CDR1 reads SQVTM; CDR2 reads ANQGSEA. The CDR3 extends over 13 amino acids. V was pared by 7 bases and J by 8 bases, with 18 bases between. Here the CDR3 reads CSGEEGYGDEQFF. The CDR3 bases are TGCAGCGGAGAGGAGGGCTACGGGGATGAGCAGTTCTTC.

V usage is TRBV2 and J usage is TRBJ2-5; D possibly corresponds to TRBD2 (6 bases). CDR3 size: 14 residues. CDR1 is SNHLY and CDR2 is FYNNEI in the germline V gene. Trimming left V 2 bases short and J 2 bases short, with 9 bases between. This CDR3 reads CASSEILAQETQYF. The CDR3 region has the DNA TGTGCCAGCAGTGAAATCCTAGCGCAAGAGACCCAGTACTTC.

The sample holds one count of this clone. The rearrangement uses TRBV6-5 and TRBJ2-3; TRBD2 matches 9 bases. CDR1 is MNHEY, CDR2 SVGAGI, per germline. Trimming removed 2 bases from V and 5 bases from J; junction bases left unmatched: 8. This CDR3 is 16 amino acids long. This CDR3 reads CASSYTLAGFGDTQYF. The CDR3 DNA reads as TGTGCCAGCAGTTACACCCTAGCGGGATTTGGAGATACGCAGTATTTT.

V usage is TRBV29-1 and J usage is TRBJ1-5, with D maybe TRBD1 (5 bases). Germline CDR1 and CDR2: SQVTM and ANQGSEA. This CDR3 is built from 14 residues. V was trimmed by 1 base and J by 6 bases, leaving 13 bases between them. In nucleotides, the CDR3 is TGCAGCGTTGAAGGTGGGGCGCGCGGTCAGCCCCAGCATTTT. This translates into CSVEGGARGQPQHF.

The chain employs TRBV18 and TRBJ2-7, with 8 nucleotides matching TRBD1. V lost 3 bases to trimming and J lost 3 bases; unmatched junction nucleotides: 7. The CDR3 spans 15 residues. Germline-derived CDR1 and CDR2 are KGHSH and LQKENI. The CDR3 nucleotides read TGTGCCAGCTCACCTCGGACAGGGAGAAACTACGAGCAGTACTTC. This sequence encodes CASSPRTGRNYEQYF. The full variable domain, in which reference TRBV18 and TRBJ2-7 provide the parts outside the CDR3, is NAGVMQNPRHLVRRRGQEARLRCSPMKGHSHVYWYRQLPEEGLKFMVYLQKENIIDESGMPKERFSAEFPKEGPSILRIQQVVRGDSAAYFCASSPRTGRNYEQYFGPGTRLTVT.

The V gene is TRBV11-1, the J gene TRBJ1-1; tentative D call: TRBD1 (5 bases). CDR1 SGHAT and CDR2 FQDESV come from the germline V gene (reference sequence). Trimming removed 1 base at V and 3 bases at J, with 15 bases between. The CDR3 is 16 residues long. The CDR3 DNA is TGTGCCAGCAGCTTAGACCCCGCGGGGGGGGACACTGAAGCTTTCTTT. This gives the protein CASSLDPAGGDTEAFF.

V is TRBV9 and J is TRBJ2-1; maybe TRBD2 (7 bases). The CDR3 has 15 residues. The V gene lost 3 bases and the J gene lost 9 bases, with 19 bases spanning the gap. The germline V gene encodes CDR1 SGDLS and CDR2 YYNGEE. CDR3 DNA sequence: TGTGCCAGCAGCGCCCTCATAGGGGGGGGTGGTGAGCAGTTCTTC. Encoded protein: CASSALIGGGGEQFF.

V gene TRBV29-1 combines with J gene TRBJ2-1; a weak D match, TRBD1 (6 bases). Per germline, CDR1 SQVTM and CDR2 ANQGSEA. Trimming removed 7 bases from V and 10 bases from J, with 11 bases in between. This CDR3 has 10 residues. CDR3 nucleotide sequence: TGCAGCGGGGGACATGGGGAGCAGTTCTTC. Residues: CSGGHGEQFF.

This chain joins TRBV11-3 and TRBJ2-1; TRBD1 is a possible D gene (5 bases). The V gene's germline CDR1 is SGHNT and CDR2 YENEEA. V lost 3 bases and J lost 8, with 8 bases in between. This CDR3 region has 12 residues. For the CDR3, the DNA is TGTGCCAGCAGCTTCCAGGGCGATGAGCAGTTCTTC. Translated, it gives CASSFQGDEQFF.

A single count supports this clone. DNA of the CDR3: TGTGCCAGCAAGAGCGGCTACGAGCAGTACTTC. Translating it yields CASKSGYEQYF. V is TRBV28 and J is TRBJ2-7, with D tentatively TRBD2 (5 bases). The length of the CDR3 is 11 residues. Trimming left V 7 bases short and J 3 bases short, with 7 bases between. Germline CDR1 is MDHEN and CDR2 is SYDVKM. Complete variable domain (other parts from reference TRBV28 and TRBJ2-7): DVKVTQSSRYLVKRTGEKVFLECVQDMDHENMFWYRQDPGLGLRLIYFSYDVKMKEKGDIPEGYSVSREKKERFSLILESASTNQTSMYLCASKSGYEQYFGPGTRLTVT.

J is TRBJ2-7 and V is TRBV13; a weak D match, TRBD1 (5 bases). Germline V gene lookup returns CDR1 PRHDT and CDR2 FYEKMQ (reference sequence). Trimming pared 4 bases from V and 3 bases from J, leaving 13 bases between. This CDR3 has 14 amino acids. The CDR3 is CASSSNLDSYEQYF. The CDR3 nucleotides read TGTGCCAGCAGCTCGAATCTTGACAGCTACGAGCAGTACTTC.

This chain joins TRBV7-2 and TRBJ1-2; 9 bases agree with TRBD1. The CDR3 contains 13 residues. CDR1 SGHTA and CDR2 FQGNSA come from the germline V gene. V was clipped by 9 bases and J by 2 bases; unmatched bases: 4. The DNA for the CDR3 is TGTGCCAGAGGGACAGGGAGGAACTATGGCTACACCTTC. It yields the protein CARGTGRNYGYTF.

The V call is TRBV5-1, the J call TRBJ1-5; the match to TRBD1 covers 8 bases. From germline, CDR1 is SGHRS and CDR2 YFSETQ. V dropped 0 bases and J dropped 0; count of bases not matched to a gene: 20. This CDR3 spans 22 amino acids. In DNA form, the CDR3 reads TGCGCCAGCAGCTTGGTGTCGGGCAGGGGGCCCAGTACTTTTTATAGCAATCAGCCCCAGCATTTT. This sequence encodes CASSLVSGRGPSTFYSNQPQHF. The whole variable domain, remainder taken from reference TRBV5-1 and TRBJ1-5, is KAGVTQTPRYLIKTRGQQVTLSCSPISGHRSVSWYQQTPGQGLQFLFEYFSETQRNKGNFPGRFSGRQFSNSRSEMNVSTLELGDSALYLCASSLVSGRGPSTFYSNQPQHFGDGTRLSIL.

DNA of the CDR3: TGTGCCAGCCTAACGACAGATCCCTATGGCTACACCTTC. It translates to CASLTTDPYGYTF. This sequence joins TRBV6-5 and TRBJ1-2; tentative D call: TRBD1 (5 bases). Deletions cut 8 bases from V and 4 bases from J, with 14 bases between. The CDR3 loop spans 13 amino acids. Germline CDR1 and CDR2: MNHEY and SVGAGI.

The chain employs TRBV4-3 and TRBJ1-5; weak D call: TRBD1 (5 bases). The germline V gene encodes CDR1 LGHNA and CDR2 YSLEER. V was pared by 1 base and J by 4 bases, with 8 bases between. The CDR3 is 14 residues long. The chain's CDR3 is CASSQGQRNQPQHF. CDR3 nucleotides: TGCGCCAGCAGCCAAGGACAGCGAAATCAGCCCCAGCATTTT.

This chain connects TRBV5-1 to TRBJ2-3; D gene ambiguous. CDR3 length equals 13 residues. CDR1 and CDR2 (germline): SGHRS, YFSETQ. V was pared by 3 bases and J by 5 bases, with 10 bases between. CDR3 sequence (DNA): TGCGCCAGCAGCTCCCCTCCCCTAGATACGCAGTATTTT. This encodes CASSSPPLDTQYF. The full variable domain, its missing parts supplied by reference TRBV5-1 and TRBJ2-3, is KAGVTQTPRYLIKTRGQQVTLSCSPISGHRSVSWYQQTPGQGLQFLFEYFSETQRNKGNFPGRFSGRQFSNSRSEMNVSTLELGDSALYLCASSSPPLDTQYFGPGTRLTVL.

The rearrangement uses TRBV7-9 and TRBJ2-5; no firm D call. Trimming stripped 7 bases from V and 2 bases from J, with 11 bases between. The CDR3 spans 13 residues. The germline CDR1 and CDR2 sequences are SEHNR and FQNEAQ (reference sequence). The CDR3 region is CASTPRPQETQYF. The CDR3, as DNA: TGTGCCAGCACCCCCAGGCCGCAAGAGACCCAGTACTTC.